The 7 T cell receptor beta chains listed next were all sequenced from one sample in a study of lymphopenia after photon versus proton radiotherapy. Clones were read by immunoSEQ multiplex PCR, and TCRdb kept only the in-frame ones, dropping some. Of 68,000 or so clones in the sample, approximately 91% were seen once. The specimen was peripheral blood, collected from a patient treated with photon-based radiotherapy. These receptors were taken from a woman between 65 and 79 years old with pancreatic cancer.

J is TRBJ2-5 and V is TRBV7-9, with TRBD2 as a possible D gene (5 bases). The germline CDR1 and CDR2 sequences are SEHNR and FQNEAQ (reference sequence). Deletions cut 2 bases from V and 1 base from J, with 11 bases between. This CDR3 has 15 residues. CDR3 loop: CASSLNAGLQETQYF. Written as DNA, the CDR3 is TGTGCCAGCAGCTTAAATGCGGGCCTCCAAGAGACCCAGTACTTC. The full variable domain, in which reference TRBV7-9 and TRBJ2-5 provide the parts outside the CDR3, is DTGVSQNPRHKITKRGQNVTFRCDPISEHNRLYWYRQTLGQGPEFLTYFQNEAQLEKSRLLSDRFSAERPKGSFSTLEIQRTEQGDSAMYLCASSLNAGLQETQYFGPGTRLLVL.

This chain uses TRBV29-1 with TRBJ1-2; 7 nucleotides align to TRBD1. The V gene's germline CDR1 is SQVTM and CDR2 ANQGSEA. V shed 6 bases and J 5 bases; nucleotides not matched to a gene: 9. This CDR3 spans 13 amino acids. CDR3 DNA sequence: TGCAGCGTCGGAGGGGGCGAGGGATATGGCTACACCTTC. Amino acid sequence: CSVGGGEGYGYTF.

This clone was picked up one time. The gene calls are TRBV5-4 and TRBJ2-3; D remains unclear. Germline V CDR1 and CDR2: SGHNT, YYREEE (reference sequence). Trimming cost V 0 bases and J 4 bases, with 15 bases left between them. This CDR3 region has 16 residues. The CDR3 sequence is CASSLGLLRSPDTQYF. CDR3 DNA sequence: TGTGCCAGCAGCTTGGGACTCCTACGTAGTCCAGATACGCAGTATTTT.

The V and J genes are TRBV5-8 and TRBJ2-5; 14 bases are shared with TRBD2. The CDR3 sequence is 16 residues long. J lost 2 bases, V lost 6 bases, and 6 bases had no gene match. The germline gives CDR1 SGHTS, CDR2 YDEGEE. CDR3 in DNA: TGTGCCAGCACCGTAGGGACTAGCGGGAGTCAAGAGACCCAGTACTTC. The encoded protein is CASTVGTSGSQETQYF.

The chain uses TRBV4-2 and TRBJ2-3; 7 bases fit TRBD2. This CDR3 has 17 residues. From germline, CDR1 is LGHNA and CDR2 YNFKEQ. Trimming at V came to 0 bases and at J to 1 base, leaving 7 bases not matched to a gene. This chain's CDR3 is CASSQEGQRGGTDTQYF. The CDR3 DNA is TGTGCCAGCAGCCAAGAAGGCCAGCGGGGAGGCACAGATACGCAGTATTTT.

This rearrangement joins TRBV6-1 to TRBJ1-2; D possibly corresponds to TRBD1 (5 bases). Trimming shortened V by 7 bases and J by 2 bases, and 14 bases separated the two germline ends. CDR1 MNHNS and CDR2 SASEGT come from the germline V gene. The CDR3 runs 14 residues. CDR3 amino acids: CASTRTIQNYGYTF. CDR3 DNA sequence: TGTGCCAGCACGAGGACAATCCAGAACTATGGCTACACCTTC.

The chain combines TRBV27 with TRBJ2-2; D is unclear. Trimming pared 5 bases from V and 0 bases from J, leaving 10 bases between. Germline loops: CDR1 MNHEY, CDR2 SMNVEV (reference sequence). This CDR3 comprises 15 residues. CDR3 residues: CASSTRPANTGELFF. DNA of the CDR3: TGTGCCAGCAGTACCCGGCCCGCGAACACCGGGGAGCTGTTTTTT.